Following are 15 T cell receptor beta chains from one sample sequenced in a study of cytomegalovirus exposure and HLA in healthy donors. The repertoire was sequenced with immunoSEQ multiplex PCR; TCRdb's copy has only in-frame clones and lacks some. The top ten clones hold about 2% of a sample with 220,000 or so clones, roughly 84% of them seen once. The sequenced material came from PBMCs. Every receptor here comes from a woman between 18 and 29 years old in good health and CMV-seropositive.

The gene calls are TRBV28 and TRBJ1-1, with unresolved D. CDR1 and CDR2 from the germline V gene are MDHEN and SYDVKM. V was cut by 6 bases and J by 5 bases, with 13 bases left in between. The CDR3 runs 13 residues. CDR3 DNA: TGTGCCAGCAGCCGCGCCGTCGTTACTGAAGCTTTCTTT. Translation: CASSRAVVTEAFF.

The gene calls are TRBV2 and TRBJ1-5; 7 nucleotides match TRBD1. The V gene's germline CDR1 is SNHLY and CDR2 FYNNEI. The CDR3 is 16 residues long. The V segment lost 5 bases and the J segment 4 bases; nucleotides outside the gene matches: 11. As DNA, the CDR3 is TGTGCCAGCAGTTTGACAGGGAAAGGGTATAATCAGCCCCAGCATTTT. It encodes CASSLTGKGYNQPQHF.

This chain connects TRBV29-1 to TRBJ2-7, with TRBD2 matching over 9 bases. The CDR3 contains 14 residues. CDR1 is SQVTM, CDR2 ANQGSEA, per germline. Trimming removed 5 bases from V and 6 bases from J; junction bases left unmatched: 11. CDR3 DNA sequence: TGCAGCGTTAACCTAGCGGGACAGTTGCCCGAGCAGTACTTC. Protein product: CSVNLAGQLPEQYF.

The chain recombines TRBV28 with TRBJ1-1; perhaps TRBD1 as D (5 bases). With 1 base removed from V and 3 bases from J, the gap between germline ends came to 12 bases. The CDR3 consists of 15 residues. Germline V gene data show CDR1 as MDHEN and CDR2 as SYDVKM. CDR3 region: CASSLSQGMYTEAFF. CDR3 nucleotides: TGTGCCAGCAGTTTATCGCAGGGTATGTACACTGAAGCTTTCTTT.

This clone was seen once. The chain carries TRBV30 and TRBJ2-1; D not resolved. Germline V lookup: CDR1 GTSNPN, CDR2 SVGIG (reference sequence). The V end was cut by 0 bases, the J end by 0 bases, with 12 bases between. CDR3 length: 16 residues. CDR3: CAWSVRHRSSYNEQFF. As DNA, the CDR3 is TGTGCCTGGAGTGTCAGGCACCGTTCCTCCTACAATGAGCAGTTCTTC.

The chain carries TRBV10-2 and TRBJ2-1; tentative D call: TRBD1 (5 bases). V was shortened by 7 bases and J by 3 bases, with 13 bases between the two germline ends. Germline CDR1 reads WSHSY; CDR2 reads SAAADI. The CDR3 has 14 residues. CDR3 sequence: CASMKFRDYNEQFF. In DNA form, the CDR3 reads TGCGCCAGCATGAAGTTCAGGGACTACAATGAGCAGTTCTTC.

The CDR3 sequence: CASSSRTGVYTEAFF. The DNA of the CDR3 is TGTGCCAGCAGCTCCCGTACAGGGGTGTACACTGAAGCTTTCTTT. The V and J genes are TRBV11-2 and TRBJ1-1; TRBD1 matches 7 bases. V lost 4 bases to trimming and J lost 3 bases; unmatched junction nucleotides: 8. There are 15 residues in the CDR3. Germline lookup yields CDR1 SGHAT and CDR2 FQNNGV.

This clone appeared once. The V call is TRBV18, the J call TRBJ1-5; weak D call: TRBD1 (5 bases). The germline V gene encodes CDR1 KGHSH and CDR2 LQKENI. This CDR3 is 14 amino acids long. The germline V and J ends were trimmed by 3 bases and 0 bases, with 6 bases remaining between them. CDR3 bases: TGTGCCAGCTCACCCGACAGTAGCAATCAGCCCCAGCATTTT. Protein: CASSPDSSNQPQHF.

This clone has a single count. DNA for the CDR3: TGTGCCAGCACCCAAGATGAAGGACAGGGACAATCTGGAAACACCATATATTTT. It specifies CASTQDEGQGQSGNTIYF. The chain has TRBV28 and TRBJ1-3; 8 bases align to TRBD1. This CDR3 comprises 18 residues. After removal of 7 bases from V and 1 base from J, the junction contained 15 bases not matched to a gene. Germline loops: CDR1 MDHEN, CDR2 SYDVKM.

The J gene is TRBJ2-7, the V gene TRBV28; 8 bases fit TRBD1. Germline V CDR1 and CDR2: MDHEN, SYDVKM. Unmatched junction bases numbered 10, after V lost 6 bases and J lost 3 bases. The CDR3 covers 15 residues. For the CDR3, the DNA is TGTGCCAGCAGCCTAATTGGACAGGGTCTCTACGAGCAGTACTTC. As protein: CASSLIGQGLYEQYF. The full variable domain, rest sourced from reference TRBV28 and TRBJ2-7, is DVKVTQSSRYLVKRTGEKVFLECVQDMDHENMFWYRQDPGLGLRLIYFSYDVKMKEKGDIPEGYSVSREKKERFSLILESASTNQTSMYLCASSLIGQGLYEQYFGPGTRLTVT.

The V call is TRBV5-1, the J call TRBJ2-1; possible D gene TRBD2, 6 bases. V was trimmed by 1 base and J by 6 bases, leaving 17 bases between them. This CDR3 has 16 amino acids. Per the germline V gene, CDR1 is SGHRS and CDR2 is YFSETQ. The CDR3 sequence: CASSLCGAANCNEQFF. CDR3 nucleotides: TGCGCCAGCAGCTTGTGCGGGGCAGCCAATTGCAATGAGCAGTTCTTC.

V usage is TRBV19 and J usage is TRBJ2-7; the D gene is possibly TRBD1 (5 bases). The CDR3 has 14 residues. Germline lookup yields CDR1 LNHDA and CDR2 SQIVND (reference sequence). V lost 4 bases to trimming and J lost 4 bases, with 14 bases between them. The CDR3 DNA is TGTGCCAGTAGTAATCCAGGGATTAGGTACGAGCAGTACTTC. It encodes CASSNPGIRYEQYF.

This clone was found once. The rearrangement links TRBV27 to TRBJ2-7, with TRBD2 identical over 8 bases. From germline, CDR1 is MNHEY and CDR2 SMNVEV (reference sequence). With V trimmed by 4 bases and J by 5 bases, 10 bases remained unmatched. This CDR3 comprises 15 residues. The chain's CDR3 is CASSSPRSGSDEQYF. The CDR3 DNA follows: TGTGCCAGCAGTTCCCCGCGAAGCGGGAGCGACGAGCAGTACTTC.

The chain joins TRBV9 to TRBJ2-3; the match to TRBD2 covers 8 bases. The CDR3 is 15 amino acids. Germline V gene sequence: CDR1 SGDLS, CDR2 YYNGEE. V trimming: 3 bases; J trimming: 5 bases; junction bases outside the gene matches: 8. CDR3 sequence reads: CASSDPGLDGDTQYF. Here the CDR3 DNA reads TGTGCCAGCAGCGACCCGGGACTAGATGGAGATACGCAGTATTTT.

This clone came up a few times. The chain combines TRBV2 with TRBJ1-5, with 7 positions matching TRBD1. Per the germline V gene, CDR1 is SNHLY and CDR2 is FYNNEI. The CDR3 runs 15 residues. V shed 1 base and J 4 bases; nucleotides not matched to a gene: 4. CDR3 region: CASSEEGAQNQPQHF. The CDR3 DNA sequence: TGTGCCAGCAGTGAAGAGGGGGCGCAGAATCAGCCCCAGCATTTT.